The 28 T cell receptor beta chains in this list originate from one sample, sequenced in a study of tumor-infiltrating lymphocytes in glioblastoma multiforme. Multiple V-beta primers and a C-beta primer amplified TCRB from RNA. TCRdb redid the calling of the multiplex PCR reads with MiXCR, one entry per CDR3 protein. Here the sample spans about 9,200 distinct CDR3 sequences, 60% to 75% being singletons. Material for sequencing was brain tumor tissue. The receptors shown here come from a male donor with glioblastoma.

This clonotype was seen more than once but under ten times. Just one base apart from a much larger clone, this may be a read error. V and J are TRBV7-3 and TRBJ2-3, with D possibly TRBD1 on 6 matching bases. The CDR3 has 15 amino acids. Germline loops: CDR1 SGHTA, CDR2 FQGTGA. In nucleotides, the CDR3 is TGTGCCAGCAGTCCTGGGAACAGGGAGACAGGTACGCAGTATTTT. Translating gives CASSPGNRETGTQYF. The variable domain in full, completed from reference TRBV7-3 and TRBJ2-3, reads GAGVSQTPSNKVTEKGKYVELRCDPISGHTALYWYRQSLGQGPEFLIYFQGTGAADDSGLPNDRFFAVRPEGSVSTLKIQRTERGDSAVYLCASSPGNRETGTQYFGPGTRLTVL.

The CDR3 is CASSKVRDYEQYF. The CDR3 bases are TGTGCCAGCAGCAAAGTACGGGACTACGAGCAGTACTTC. The rearrangement uses TRBV14 and TRBJ2-7, with D maybe TRBD2 (5 bases). In germline, CDR1 is SGHDN, CDR2 FVKESK. The CDR3 is 13 amino acids. Trimming left V 5 bases short and J 3 bases short, with 11 bases between.

The J gene is TRBJ2-4, the V gene TRBV20-1, with 10 bases matching TRBD1. Per germline, CDR1 DFQATT and CDR2 SNEGSKA (reference sequence). This CDR3 region has 19 residues. In nucleotides, the CDR3 is TGCAACGCTAGAGACCCGGACAGGGGGGTTCGGAAAGCCAAAAACATTCAGTACTTC. Translating it yields CNARDPDRGVRKAKNIQYF.

This clonotype was seen a few times. This sequence joins TRBV11-1 and TRBJ2-1, with 10 bases identical to TRBD2. With V trimmed by 1 base and J by 9 bases, 12 bases remained unmatched. Germline CDR1 and CDR2: SGHAT and FQDESV (reference sequence). This CDR3 has 17 residues. The CDR3: CASSLGAGSGRNVEQFF. Here the CDR3 DNA reads TGTGCCAGCAGCTTAGGGGCAGGTAGCGGGAGGAATGTTGAGCAGTTCTTC. Full variable domain (outside the CDR3, taken from reference TRBV11-1 and TRBJ2-1): EAEVAQSPRYKITEKSQAVAFWCDPISGHATLYWYRQILGQGPELLVQFQDESVVDDSQLPKDRFSAERLKGVDSTLKIQPAELGDSAMYLCASSLGAGSGRNVEQFFGPGTRLTVL.

Note on this clonotype: One junction end disagrees with the germline gene, perhaps due to a read error. The chain carries TRBV6-5 and TRBJ1-5; unclear D gene. Per the germline V gene, CDR1 is MNHEY and CDR2 is SVGAGI. This CDR3 is 12 amino acids long. The CDR3 nucleotides are TGTGCCAGTAGTTCCCAAAATCAGTCCCAGCATTTT. Protein sequence: CASSSQNQSQHF.

With regard to this clonotype: An end of the junction does not agree with germline; a read error may underlie this. This sequence joins TRBV6-1 and TRBJ1-1; a weak D match, TRBD1 (5 bases). The germline gives CDR1 MNHNS, CDR2 SASEGT. This CDR3 is 14 amino acids long. Written as DNA, the CDR3 is TGTGCCAGCAGTGTGGTCGGGGGGGGAACTGGAGCTTTCTTT. This codes for CASSVVGGGTGAFF.

By share of the sample, this clonotype is medium-sized. V and J are TRBV10-3 and TRBJ2-7, with a tentative D call TRBD1 (5 bases). The V end lost 4 bases, the J end lost 0 bases, and 10 bases lay between the germline ends. The CDR3 totals 14 residues. Germline V gene sequence: CDR1 ENHRY, CDR2 SYGVKD. CDR3 DNA sequence: TGTGCCATCAGTGGGGGCCCTACCTCCTACGAGCAGTACTTC. It specifies CAISGGPTSYEQYF.

The chain combines TRBV20-1 with TRBJ2-1; TRBD2 is a possible D gene (5 bases). This CDR3 has 13 residues. The V end was cut by 6 bases, the J end by 6 bases, with 15 bases between. From germline, CDR1 is DFQATT and CDR2 SNEGSKA (reference sequence). Written as DNA, the CDR3 is TGCAGTGCCAGTCCAGGACTTTCCAATGAGCAGTTCTTC. This gives the protein CSASPGLSNEQFF.

Concerning this clonotype itself: One end of the junction does not line up with germline, which may come from a read error. The V gene is TRBV29-1, the J gene TRBJ2-3, with D perhaps given as TRBD1 or TRBD2 (6 bases each). Germline lookup yields CDR1 SQVTM and CDR2 ANQGSEA. The CDR3 covers 14 residues. CDR3 in amino acids: CSIEGGYGTDTQYF. Written as DNA, the CDR3 is TGCAGCATTGAGGGGGGTTACGGCACAGATACGCAGTACTTT.

CDR3 sequence (DNA): TGTGCCAGCAGTGAAGTATCCGGGGCAGACGAGCAGTACTTC. This encodes CASSEVSGADEQYF. This chain links TRBV6-4 with TRBJ2-7, with D perhaps assigned TRBD1 or TRBD2 (5 bases each). V lost 3 bases and J 5 bases, leaving 14 bases between the germline ends. The CDR3 totals 14 residues. CDR1 and CDR2 (germline): MRHNA, SNTAGT.

The chain joins TRBV11-3 to TRBJ2-5, with D possibly being TRBD2 (6 bases). The V gene lost 5 bases and the J gene lost 5 bases, with 15 bases spanning the gap. The CDR3 consists of 14 residues. CDR1 is SGHNT and CDR2 is YENEEA in the germline V gene. The CDR3 loop reads CASSPTGDWETQYF. As DNA, the CDR3 is TGTGCCAGCAGCCCGACGGGAGATTGGGAGACCCAGTACTTC.

Details on this clonotype: Likely a read error: the CDR3 ends without its conserved phenylalanine or tryptophan. CDR3 region: CASSEMASWRAGGLFL. The CDR3, as DNA: TGCGCCAGCAGTGAAATGGCTAGCTGGAGGGCCGGGGGGCTGTTTCTT. V is TRBV10-1 and J is TRBJ2-2; possible D gene TRBD2, 6 bases. The CDR3 is 16 residues long. Germline CDR1 and CDR2: WNHNN and SYGVQD (reference sequence).

Judged by abundance, this clonotype is medium-sized. The genes are TRBV29-1 and TRBJ2-3; 9 positions match TRBD1. With V trimmed by 3 bases and J by 5 bases, 9 bases remained unmatched. The CDR3 extends over 15 amino acids. Germline V gene data show CDR1 as SQVTM and CDR2 as ANQGSEA. This CDR3 reads CSVDFPDRGRDTQYF. The DNA for the CDR3 is TGCAGCGTTGACTTCCCGGACAGGGGCAGAGATACGCAGTATTTT.

Concerning this clonotype: A read error is likely, as this CDR3 ends without the conserved phenylalanine or tryptophan. V is TRBV4-2 and J is TRBJ2-3; D ambiguous. This CDR3 is built from 15 residues. Germline V gene data show CDR1 as LGHNA and CDR2 as YNFKEQ. This chain's CDR3 is CASSQDTSSTDTQYL. The CDR3 DNA follows: TGTGCCAGCAGTCAAGATACCAGTTCCACAGATACGCAGTATCTC.

Notes on this clonotype: The junction and the germline gene differ at one end; a read error may be behind it. The chain recombines TRBV4-1 with TRBJ1-1; D unresolved. The CDR3 extends over 18 amino acids. The germline V gene encodes CDR1 MGHRA and CDR2 YSYEKL. CDR3 bases: TGCGCCAGCAGCCAAGATACCTCCCCAGTCGGGCCAAACACTGAAACTTTCTTT. Protein: CASSQDTSPVGPNTETFF.

A note on this clonotype: Germline is not matched at one junction end, which may reflect a read error. This sequence joins TRBV6-5 and TRBJ2-5; 10 bases map to TRBD2. The CDR3 runs 14 residues. Per germline, CDR1 MNHEY and CDR2 SVGAGI. CDR3 residues: CAGSYTAGGVAQYF. The DNA of the CDR3 is TGTGCCGGCAGTTATACAGCGGGAGGGGTGGCCCAGTACTTC.

In its sample, this clonotype ranks as medium-sized. The chain recombines TRBV29-1 with TRBJ1-1, with D possibly being TRBD1 (6 bases). Germline V gives CDR1 SQVTM, CDR2 ANQGSEA. Trimming cost V 5 bases and J 4 bases, with 14 bases left between them. The CDR3 totals 13 residues. CDR3 in amino acids: CSVYKGGSTEAFF. DNA for the CDR3: TGCAGCGTTTACAAAGGGGGTTCCACTGAAGCTTTCTTT.

Turning to this clonotype: This is likely a read error, given that the CDR3 carries no conserved phenylalanine or tryptophan at its end. This chain links TRBV5-6 with TRBJ1-1; tentative D call: TRBD1 (5 bases). The length of the CDR3 is 14 residues. Trimming removed 3 bases from V and 1 base from J, with 10 bases in between. Germline CDR1 reads SGHDT; CDR2 reads YYEEEE. The DNA of the CDR3 is TGTGCCAGCAGCTGGGGCCCAGGGAACACTGAAGCTTTCTCT. Its protein is CASSWGPGNTEAFS.

As concerns this clonotype: Relative to the germline gene, one junction end is altered; a read error may explain this. The chain carries TRBV4-2 and TRBJ1-1, with unresolved D. The germline gives CDR1 LGHNA, CDR2 YNFKEQ. This CDR3 spans 13 amino acids. CDR3 nucleotides: TGTGCCAGCAGCCAAGAGCGGAACACTGAAGCTGTCTTT. Translation: CASSQERNTEAVF.

Turning to this clonotype: Sequence at one end of the junction differs from germline and may be a read error. The genes are TRBV20-1 and TRBJ1-3; D is uncertain. The germline V gene encodes CDR1 DFQATT and CDR2 SNEGSKA (reference sequence). The CDR3 covers 13 residues. CDR3 sequence: CSASQWAGNTIYF. The CDR3 DNA reads TGTAGTGCTTCACAGTGGGCTGGAAACACCATATATTTT.

The rearrangement uses TRBV6-5 and TRBJ2-5; D might be TRBD1 or TRBD2, each matching 5 bases. Per the germline V gene, CDR1 is MNHEY and CDR2 is SVGAGI. The ends were cut back, 2 bases at V and 5 bases at J, with 15 bases in the middle. This CDR3 has 15 amino acids. The CDR3 region has the DNA TGTGCCAGCAGTTACCGGGGCAGGCCACGGGAGACCCAGTACTTC. Translated: CASSYRGRPRETQYF.

On this clonotype itself: The junction and the germline gene differ at one end; a read error may be behind it. The CDR3 DNA sequence: TGTGCCTGCAGCCAAGATACCAGTTCCACGGATACGCAGTTTTTT. This sequence encodes CACSQDTSSTDTQFF. The V gene is TRBV4-2, the J gene TRBJ2-3; D call uncertain. Germline V lookup: CDR1 LGHNA, CDR2 YNFKEQ. The CDR3 is 15 amino acids.

Points on this clonotype: The junction differs from germline at one of its ends, possibly a read error. This chain connects TRBV4-1 to TRBJ1-1; D not certain. Germline V gene data show CDR1 as MGHRA and CDR2 as YSYEKL. This CDR3 is 18 amino acids long. The CDR3 reads CANSQDTSPAGPNTEAFF. The CDR3 DNA reads as TGCGCCAACAGCCAAGATACCTCCCCAGCCGGGCCAAACACCGAAGCTTTCTTT.

The chain has TRBV2 and TRBJ1-2, with D unresolved. The V and J ends lost 3 bases and 8 bases respectively, with 10 bases between them. Germline-derived CDR1 and CDR2 are SNHLY and FYNNEI. This CDR3 spans 12 amino acids. CDR3 sequence: CASSDLGRGYTF. CDR3 in DNA: TGTGCCAGCAGTGATCTGGGGAGAGGCTACACCTTC.

J is TRBJ2-1 and V is TRBV11-2, with 7 bases identical to TRBD2. The germline V gene has CDR1 SGHAT and CDR2 FQNNGV. The CDR3 runs to 14 residues. V was pared by 3 bases and J by 7 bases, with 6 bases of the junction left unmatched. The CDR3 here is CASSFAGVENEQFF. The CDR3 DNA reads as TGTGCCAGCAGCTTCGCGGGAGTGGAAAATGAGCAGTTCTTC.

Worth noting for this clonotype: Lacking the conserved final phenylalanine or tryptophan, this CDR3 likely reflects a read error. The genes are TRBV4-1 and TRBJ2-7; the D gene is possibly TRBD2 (7 bases). Germline V gene data show CDR1 as MGHRA and CDR2 as YSYEKL. The germline V and J ends were trimmed by 5 bases and 8 bases, with 16 bases remaining between them. CDR3 length: 13 residues. CDR3 bases: TGCGCCAGCAGCAGGCAGGGGAGGGGCAAGCAGTACTCC. Protein sequence: CASSRQGRGKQYS.

The chain joins TRBV29-1 to TRBJ1-2; D uncertain. V was trimmed by 2 bases and J by 10 bases, leaving 14 bases between them. The CDR3 has 12 residues. CDR1 and CDR2 (germline): SQVTM, ANQGSEA. CDR3 residues: CSVETVWSDYTF. In nucleotides, the CDR3 is TGCAGCGTTGAAACGGTTTGGAGTGACTACACCTTC.

This clonotype was detected a few times. This clone may be a read error of a much larger clone one base away. The rearrangement joins TRBV7-9 to TRBJ2-3; D is perhaps TRBD1 (5 bases). Germline V gene data show CDR1 as SEHNR and CDR2 as FQNEAQ (reference sequence). Trimming left V 8 bases short and J 0 bases short, with 21 bases between. The CDR3 extends over 17 amino acids. CDR3 region: CASRSTSTATSTDTQYF. The DNA for the CDR3 is TGTGCCAGCCGCTCAACATCGACAGCCACTAGCACAGATACGCAGTATTTT.